One and the same sample provided the 30 T cell receptor beta chains below, sequenced in a study of T cells after yellow fever vaccination. Using its own MiXCR run on the 5' RACE reads, TCRdb lists one record per CDR3 protein. The sample carries 600,000 to 750,000 distinct CDR3 sequences, about 12% recorded once. The sequences come from PBMCs, collected on the day of the yellow fever booster vaccination. The receptors derive from a man aged 30 to 45 who received the YFV17D yellow fever vaccine.

There are a few counts of this clonotype. The chain recombines TRBV3-1 with TRBJ1-1; D is unresolved. The germline CDR1 and CDR2 sequences are LGHDT and YNNKEL (reference sequence). Trimming left V 4 bases short and J 7 bases short, with 13 bases between. CDR3 length: 13 amino acids. CDR3 loop: CASSRRSFSEAFF. The DNA of the CDR3 is TGTGCCAGCAGCCGGCGGAGTTTTAGTGAAGCTTTCTTT.

The J gene is TRBJ2-1, the V gene TRBV5-6, with TRBD2 matching 8 bases. Germline CDR1 and CDR2: SGHDT and YYEEEE. This CDR3 has 15 residues. After removal of 4 bases from V and 5 bases from J, the junction contained 8 bases not matched to a gene. CDR3 in DNA: TGTGCCAGCAGCCTAGGGAGCGGGGGTCACAATGAGCAGTTCTTC. Protein product: CASSLGSGGHNEQFF.

The CDR3 sequence: CSARSTSGSSSYNEQFF. The CDR3 DNA sequence: TGCAGTGCTAGATCAACTAGCGGGAGTAGTTCCTACAATGAGCAGTTCTTC. The chain joins TRBV20-1 to TRBJ2-1, with TRBD2 identical over 11 bases. Germline values: CDR1 DFQATT, CDR2 SNEGSKA (reference sequence). The CDR3 spans 17 residues. The ends lost 2 bases at V and 1 base at J; junction bases unmatched: 7.

The DNA of the CDR3 is TGCAGTGCTATCCCCCTAGCGACAAAAACAGATACGCAGTATTTT. This codes for CSAIPLATKTDTQYF. The genes are TRBV20-1 and TRBJ2-3; possibly TRBD2 for D (6 bases). V lost 4 bases and J lost 3, with 17 bases in between. The germline gives CDR1 DFQATT, CDR2 SNEGSKA (reference sequence). The CDR3 spans 15 residues.

In its sample, this clonotype was seen many times. The chain carries TRBV4-3 and TRBJ2-7; 7 nucleotides agree with TRBD2. Unmatched junction bases numbered 3, after V lost 4 bases and J lost 0 bases. Per the germline V gene, CDR1 is LGHNA and CDR2 is YSLEER. The CDR3 loop spans 14 amino acids. CDR3 loop: CASSRSSGSYEQYF. The CDR3 DNA reads as TGCGCCAGCAGCCGTTCTAGCGGCTCCTACGAGCAGTACTTC.

The V gene is TRBV25-1, the J gene TRBJ2-3; maybe TRBD1 (5 bases). In germline, CDR1 is MGHDK, CDR2 SYGVNS. This CDR3 is 13 amino acids long. V lost 9 bases, J lost 6 bases, and 16 bases lay in between. CDR3 amino acids: CASGQGYADTQYF. The DNA for the CDR3 is TGTGCCAGTGGCCAGGGCTATGCCGATACGCAGTATTTT.

The V call is TRBV15, the J call TRBJ2-5, with D perhaps being TRBD1 or TRBD2 (6 bases each). This CDR3 has 14 amino acids. Per the germline V gene, CDR1 is LNHNV and CDR2 is YYDKDF (reference sequence). The V gene lost 2 bases and the J gene lost 4 bases, with 11 bases spanning the gap. The DNA for the CDR3 is TGTGCCACCAGCAGAAAAGGGGGGTCAGAGACCCAGTACTTC. Protein sequence: CATSRKGGSETQYF.

CDR3: CASSLNRDTDTQYF. CDR3 DNA: TGTGCCAGCAGCTTGAACAGGGACACAGATACGCAGTATTTT. The chain links TRBV5-4 to TRBJ2-3; a possible D gene is TRBD1 (6 bases). This CDR3 is 14 amino acids long. V was shortened by 1 base and J by 2 bases, with 8 bases between the two germline ends. Germline V gene lookup returns CDR1 SGHNT and CDR2 YYREEE (reference sequence).

This clonotype was picked up one time. Possible read error: a much larger clone is one base away. CDR3 protein: CAITSRGAGGYGYTF. The CDR3 DNA follows: TGTGCCATCACGAGCCGAGGAGCAGGGGGCTATGGCTACACCTTC. This chain links TRBV10-3 with TRBJ1-2; 7 nucleotides line up with TRBD1. V was pared by 7 bases and J by 4 bases, with 12 bases of the junction left unmatched. Germline lookup yields CDR1 ENHRY and CDR2 SYGVKD. This CDR3 region has 15 residues.

Ten or more counts support this clonotype. The genes are TRBV12-3 or TRBV12-4 and TRBJ2-5; D uncertain. The CDR3 contains 13 residues. V lost 6 bases, J lost 4 bases, and 12 bases lay in between. This chain's CDR3 is CASSGPNTETQYF. CDR3 bases: TGTGCCAGCAGCGGACCGAATACAGAGACCCAGTACTTC.

This clonotype has more than one count but fewer than ten. The chain couples TRBV29-1 to TRBJ2-2; maybe TRBD2 (5 bases). CDR3 length: 16 amino acids. V gave up 5 bases and J gave up 0 bases, with 16 bases separating them. CDR1 SQVTM and CDR2 ANQGSEA come from the germline V gene. CDR3 sequence: CSVTPRALSNTGELFF. DNA of the CDR3: TGCAGCGTTACCCCGCGGGCTCTCTCGAACACCGGGGAGCTGTTTTTT.

Only a few counts were recorded for this clonotype. The rearrangement links TRBV7-9 to TRBJ2-7, with D perhaps matching TRBD1 or TRBD2 (5 bases each). Germline V gene data show CDR1 as SEHNR and CDR2 as FQNEAQ (reference sequence). V was pared by 5 bases and J by 0 bases, with 14 bases between. This CDR3 is 15 amino acids long. CDR3 residues: CASSGKGPISYEQYF. In nucleotides, the CDR3 is TGTGCCAGCAGCGGAAAGGGACCGATCTCCTACGAGCAGTACTTC.

The chain links TRBV20-1 to TRBJ2-2; TRBD2 matches at 11 bases. The V segment lost 0 bases and the J segment 5 bases; nucleotides outside the gene matches: 5. CDR1 and CDR2 from the germline V gene are DFQATT and SNEGSKA (reference sequence). This CDR3 contains 16 residues. The CDR3 spells CSARELAGEFTGELFF. In DNA form, the CDR3 reads TGCAGTGCTAGAGAACTAGCGGGGGAGTTTACCGGGGAGCTGTTTTTT.

The chain uses TRBV7-2 and TRBJ2-1, with a possible D match to TRBD1 (6 bases). The CDR3 contains 13 residues. V was shortened by 5 bases and J by 9 bases, with 14 bases between the two germline ends. The germline V gene encodes CDR1 SGHTA and CDR2 FQGNSA. CDR3 coding DNA: TGTGCCAGCAGCCGACAGGTATCTGGTGAGCAGTTCTTC. Amino acids: CASSRQVSGEQFF.

The chain has TRBV5-6 and TRBJ2-4; no clear D. Germline assignment: CDR1 SGHDT and CDR2 YYEEEE. Trimming took 0 bases from V and 0 from J, leaving 7 bases between them. The CDR3 runs 15 residues. CDR3 sequence: CASSLVSLAKNIQYF. The CDR3 DNA sequence: TGTGCCAGCAGCTTGGTCTCGCTAGCCAAAAACATTCAGTACTTC. Supplemented by reference TRBV5-6 and TRBJ2-4, the full variable domain reads DAGVTQSPTHLIKTRGQQVTLRCSPKSGHDTVSWYQQALGQGPQFIFQYYEEEERQRGNFPDRFSGHQFPNYSSELNVNALLLGDSALYLCASSLVSLAKNIQYFGAGTRLSVL.

The chain carries TRBV12-3 or TRBV12-4 and TRBJ2-5, with D perhaps TRBD2 (6 bases). The ends were cut back, 0 bases at V and 3 bases at J, with 11 bases in the middle. The CDR3 has 15 residues. The CDR3 loop reads CASSLAAGGKETQYF. The CDR3 DNA reads TGTGCCAGCAGTTTAGCGGCTGGCGGGAAAGAGACCCAGTACTTC.

In this sample, this clonotype turned up a few times. The chain joins TRBV29-1 to TRBJ1-1, with D perhaps TRBD1 (5 bases). Deletions cut 3 bases from V and 4 bases from J, with 9 bases between. The V gene's germline CDR1 is SQVTM and CDR2 ANQGSEA. The CDR3 sequence is 12 residues long. DNA of the CDR3: TGCAGCGTTGAGGGGGTGTCCACTGAAGCTTTCTTT. This translates into CSVEGVSTEAFF. The full variable domain, rest sourced from reference TRBV29-1 and TRBJ1-1, is SAVISQKPSRDICQRGTSLTIQCQVDSQVTMMFWYRQQPGQSLTLIATANQGSEATYESGFVIDKFPISRPNLTFSTLTVSNMSPEDSSIYLCSVEGVSTEAFFGQGTRLTVV.

This clonotype was recorded once. The chain links TRBV6-1 to TRBJ1-4, with D unclear. This CDR3 contains 14 residues. Germline V CDR1 and CDR2: MNHNS, SASEGT. The V gene lost 6 bases and the J gene lost 5 bases, with 13 bases spanning the gap. The CDR3 DNA reads TGTGCCAGCAGATCCTACGGGGAGAATGAAAAACTGTTTTTT. Amino acids: CASRSYGENEKLFF.

This clonotype has a handful of counts. The chain recombines TRBV27 with TRBJ2-1; the match to TRBD1 covers 7 bases. Trimming at V came to 6 bases and at J to 7 bases, leaving 21 bases not matched to a gene. CDR1 is MNHEY and CDR2 is SMNVEV in the germline V gene (reference sequence). This CDR3 comprises 18 residues. The CDR3: CASSFTPQTGQGSNEQFF. CDR3 nucleotide sequence: TGTGCCAGCAGCTTCACTCCTCAGACAGGGCAGGGATCGAATGAGCAGTTCTTC.

The chain joins TRBV6-5 to TRBJ1-1; possible D gene TRBD1, 5 bases. The V gene's germline CDR1 is MNHEY and CDR2 SVGAGI. The V end was cut by 7 bases, the J end by 4 bases, with 10 bases between. The CDR3 runs to 12 residues. As DNA, the CDR3 is TGTGCCAGCACCGCCGGGGGCACTGAAGCTTTCTTT. Its translation: CASTAGGTEAFF.

The chain uses TRBV2 and TRBJ2-7, with D unclear. CDR1 and CDR2 from the germline V gene are SNHLY and FYNNEI. The CDR3 totals 12 residues. Trimming stripped 6 bases from V and 2 bases from J, with 8 bases between. The CDR3 sequence: CASRGNPYEQYF. The CDR3 DNA reads as TGTGCCAGCAGAGGGAACCCCTACGAGCAGTACTTC.

Concerning this clonotype: A read error may account for a junction end that differs from germline. The chain combines TRBV3-1 with TRBJ2-7; D is undetermined. Germline lookup yields CDR1 LGHDT and CDR2 YNNKEL (reference sequence). The CDR3 sequence is 13 residues long. The CDR3 reads CASSQDHHARRHF. The CDR3 DNA follows: TGTGCCAGCAGCCAAGACCACCACGCTAGGCGCCACTTC.

This clonotype was seen more than once but under ten times. The V and J genes are TRBV30 and TRBJ2-5; D perhaps matches TRBD1 (5 bases). There are 11 residues in the CDR3. The ends were cut back, 1 base at V and 9 bases at J, with 9 bases in the middle. Germline values: CDR1 GTSNPN, CDR2 SVGIG (reference sequence). As DNA, the CDR3 is TGTGCCTGGAGTGCCCCACAGGCCCAGTACTTC. This translates into CAWSAPQAQYF.

This chain links TRBV7-7 with TRBJ1-5, with 7 nucleotides matching TRBD1. The CDR3 runs to 15 residues. Germline V lookup: CDR1 SSHAT, CDR2 FNYEAQ (reference sequence). Unmatched junction bases numbered 14, after V lost 7 bases and J lost 8 bases. The CDR3 DNA follows: TGTGCCAGCATCAGAGCCAGGACAGGCGAGGAGCCCCAGCATTTT. Translating gives CASIRARTGEEPQHF.

The chain uses TRBV5-4 and TRBJ2-5; D is perhaps TRBD2 (5 bases). The germline V gene has CDR1 SGHNT and CDR2 YYREEE (reference sequence). This CDR3 comprises 18 residues. Trimming pared 4 bases from V and 1 base from J, leaving 23 bases between. The CDR3 DNA reads TGTGCCAGCAGCGACGTCGGCGACTCGTGGCTAGCCCAAGAGACCCAGTACTTC. Amino acids: CASSDVGDSWLAQETQYF.

The rearrangement joins TRBV7-6 to TRBJ2-7; D may correspond to TRBD1 or TRBD2 (5 bases each). Between the trimmed V and J ends, which lost 5 bases and 2 bases, there was a span of 10 bases. This CDR3 spans 13 amino acids. Germline V gene lookup returns CDR1 SGHVS and CDR2 FNYEAQ. The CDR3 DNA follows: TGTGCCAGCAGCCTTGGGGACCCCTACGAGCAGTACTTC. It translates to CASSLGDPYEQYF.

The chain has TRBV15 and TRBJ2-7, with 9 bases fitting TRBD1. Germline trimming cut 6 bases from V and 7 bases from J; bases unmatched to any gene: 10. CDR1 LNHNV and CDR2 YYDKDF come from the germline V gene (reference sequence). The CDR3 length is 14 residues. The CDR3, as DNA: TGTGCCACCAGTACCGGGACAGGGAGGATTGAGCAGTACTTC. As protein: CATSTGTGRIEQYF.

This clonotype was picked up a small number of times. This chain uses TRBV29-1 with TRBJ2-4, with a tentative D call TRBD2 (6 bases). Germline CDR1 SQVTM, CDR2 ANQGSEA. V lost 1 base, J lost 13 bases, and 14 bases lay in between. The CDR3 runs to 12 residues. CDR3 in DNA: TGCAGCGTTGAAGGGGTTGGGGGACTCCAGTACTTC. Its translation: CSVEGVGGLQYF.

This clonotype was seen a few times. The chain links TRBV28 to TRBJ2-2; D gene ambiguous. Trimming took 6 bases from V and 0 from J, leaving 14 bases between them. Germline V gene sequence: CDR1 MDHEN, CDR2 SYDVKM. The CDR3 loop spans 16 amino acids. CDR3 protein: CASSPPQASNTGELFF. CDR3 bases: TGTGCCAGCAGCCCTCCGCAGGCCTCGAACACCGGGGAGCTGTTTTTT.

This clonotype was counted ten times or more. This chain uses TRBV28 with TRBJ2-1; TRBD2 is a possible D gene (5 bases). The CDR3 has 12 residues. V was pared by 3 bases and J by 7 bases, with 7 bases between. Germline values: CDR1 MDHEN, CDR2 SYDVKM. This chain's CDR3 is CASSFWENEQFF. The CDR3, as DNA: TGTGCCAGCAGTTTTTGGGAGAATGAGCAGTTCTTC.